This T cell receptor beta chain was sequenced for a study of T cell responses to AZD1222 COVID-19 vaccine. Across the whole study: Second-dose intervals near 4 or 12 weeks were combined.

Regarding the study as a whole: A reported finding is that nearly half of spike-specific TCRs target unmutated variant regions. Donors were mostly white British, more females; clonal diversity possibly underestimated. Repertoire samples came only from after the peak T cell response.

Trimming removed 6 bases at V and 1 base at J, with 15 bases between. Per germline, CDR1 MDHEN and CDR2 SYDVKM. The CDR3 consists of 15 residues. Some clones are missing from TCRdb's copy, which holds only in-frame ones; the method was immunoSEQ multiplex PCR. The sample lists some 84,000 clones; 88% were seen once. For this clone: Its matching antigen is unknown.

This rearrangement joins TRBV28 to TRBJ2-5, with D perhaps assigned TRBD1 or TRBD2 (5 bases each). The sample consisted of peripheral blood, taken on day 0 of AZD1222 vaccination. This receptor was identified in an adult in good health. CDR3 protein: CASRGPWFSQETQYF. The DNA of the CDR3 is TGTGCCAGCAGGGGACCATGGTTCTCCCAAGAGACCCAGTACTTC. Complete variable domain (other parts from reference TRBV28 and TRBJ2-5): DVKVTQSSRYLVKRTGEKVFLECVQDMDHENMFWYRQDPGLGLRLIYFSYDVKMKEKGDIPEGYSVSREKKERFSLILESASTNQTSMYLCASRGPWFSQETQYFGPGTRLLVL.